This T cell receptor (beta chain) was obtained from a study of T cell responses to AZD1222 COVID-19 vaccine. Study outcomes and limitations: Sampling captured repertoires only after the peak T cell response. Reportedly, close to half of spike-specific TCRs are directed against unmutated variant regions.

Sequencing was performed with immunoSEQ multiplex PCR; in TCRdb, only in-frame clones are kept and a portion is missing. The sample includes around 97,000 clones, about 90% of them seen just once. In the case of this clone: No antigen is known for it.

The CDR3 covers 14 residues. Germline V lookup: CDR1 SGHAT, CDR2 FQNNGV. Trimming left V 3 bases short and J 1 base short, with 9 bases between. The TCR originated in an adult in good health. The sequences come from peripheral blood, collected on day 0 of AZD1222 vaccination. The rearrangement joins TRBV11-2 to TRBJ1-1; TRBD1 might be the D (5 bases). As DNA, the CDR3 is TGTGCCAGCAGCTTTGGGCAGGGGAACACTGAAGCTTTCTTT. It specifies CASSFGQGNTEAFF.